These T cell receptor beta chains were read from a single sample in a study of blood T cell repertoires in COVID-19. Clones were read by immunoSEQ multiplex PCR, and TCRdb kept only the in-frame ones, dropping some. The table includes about 250,000 clones, 75% to 90% detected once. Material: PBMCs or T cells enriched from blood (not recorded which). All receptors come from a woman between 35 and 50 years old who had been exposed to COVID-19. CDR3s include the opening cysteine and the closing phenylalanine or tryptophan. The order of the fields is V gene, CDR3 protein.

v_call: TRBV4-1; cdr3_aa: CASSQVLTSGGAQETQYF
v_call: TRBV13; cdr3_aa: CASSLMRFSGNTIYF
v_call: TRBV9; cdr3_aa: CASSAGQASNTEAFF
v_call: TRBV7-6; cdr3_aa: CASSLGSDRLFETQYF
v_call: TRBV4-2; cdr3_aa: CASSPTGGAGGANVLTF
v_call: TRBV19; cdr3_aa: CASKISGTAYEQYF
v_call: TRBV28; cdr3_aa: CASSLSFRAGSYEQYF
v_call: TRBV27; cdr3_aa: CASSPTGSTDTQYF
v_call: TRBV5-4; cdr3_aa: CASSLNSGVSTDTQYF
v_call: TRBV7-6; cdr3_aa: CASSTLAGGSTGELFF
v_call: TRBV30; cdr3_aa: CAWTGRGRNSEQYF
v_call: TRBV28; cdr3_aa: CASSLTRGAGGRTGELFF
v_call: TRBV6-1; cdr3_aa: CASSEFSLQGSEQYF
v_call: TRBV18; cdr3_aa: CASTQDSSGNTIYF
v_call: TRBV5-1; cdr3_aa: CASSFAGTSGKQTQYF
v_call: TRBV7-9; cdr3_aa: CASSESLDRNYGYTF
v_call: TRBV6-2/TRBV6-3; cdr3_aa: CASSYSTGNTGELFF
v_call: TRBV9; cdr3_aa: CASSASRGGLRGAGYTF
v_call: TRBV5-5; cdr3_aa: CASSLEEHTDTQYF
v_call: TRBV27; cdr3_aa: CASSFRKGQGKTEAFF
v_call: TRBV11-2; cdr3_aa: CASSQGREQPQHF
v_call: TRBV19; cdr3_aa: CASSIDGAIYEQYF
v_call: TRBV30; cdr3_aa: CAWGQGIAGGQHF
v_call: TRBV6-2/TRBV6-3; cdr3_aa: CASSYMMAGPSGSYNEQFF
v_call: TRBV30; cdr3_aa: CALTTASTGELFF
v_call: TRBV7-8; cdr3_aa: CASSSLGQGAETQYF
v_call: TRBV6-2/TRBV6-3; cdr3_aa: CASSTLEQPQHF
v_call: TRBV6-5; cdr3_aa: CASSSSFGGGALTQYF
v_call: TRBV9; cdr3_aa: CASSVGQARTEAFF
v_call: TRBV11-3; cdr3_aa: CASSLVLGTGLGEAFF
v_call: TRBV11-3; cdr3_aa: CASSPGTSGGNWETQYF
v_call: TRBV29-1; cdr3_aa: CSVDQGAPDGYTF
v_call: TRBV7-3; cdr3_aa: CASSLRENTEAFF
v_call: TRBV11-3; cdr3_aa: CASSLNSQETQYF
v_call: TRBV7-3; cdr3_aa: CASSLRRGGWVSNQPQHF
v_call: TRBV11-3; cdr3_aa: CASSLTSVSQTDTQYF
v_call: TRBV2; cdr3_aa: CASRREQGRGTEAFF
v_call: TRBV4-2; cdr3_aa: CASSQRSTGWGSEAFF
v_call: TRBV4-3; cdr3_aa: CASSQDLGTPYEQYF
v_call: TRBV13; cdr3_aa: CASSVHRDLNEKLFF
v_call: TRBV4-2; cdr3_aa: CASSQGGDYNEQFF
v_call: TRBV6-5; cdr3_aa: CASRVDRTYEQYF
v_call: TRBV2; cdr3_aa: CASRLRESRNEQFF
v_call: TRBV30; cdr3_aa: CAWQGTANTEAFF
v_call: TRBV2; cdr3_aa: CASSVGRGDEQFF
v_call: TRBV18; cdr3_aa: CASSPSNRAYEQYF
v_call: TRBV18; cdr3_aa: CASSPSGDRGTTEQFF
v_call: TRBV7-9; cdr3_aa: CASSNGASPTPLEQYF